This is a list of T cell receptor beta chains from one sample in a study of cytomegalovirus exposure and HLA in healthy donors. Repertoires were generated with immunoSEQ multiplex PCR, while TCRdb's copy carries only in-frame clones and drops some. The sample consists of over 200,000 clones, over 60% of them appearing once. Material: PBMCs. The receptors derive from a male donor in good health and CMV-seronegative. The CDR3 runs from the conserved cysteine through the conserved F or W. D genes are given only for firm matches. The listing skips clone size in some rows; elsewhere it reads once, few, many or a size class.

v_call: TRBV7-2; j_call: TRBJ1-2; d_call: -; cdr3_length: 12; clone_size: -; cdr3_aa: CASSLGSVDYTF; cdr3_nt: TGTGCCAGCAGCTTAGGGAGTGTAGACTACACCTTC
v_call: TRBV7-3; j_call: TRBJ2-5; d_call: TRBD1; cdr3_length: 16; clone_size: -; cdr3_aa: CASSPGRGQGQETQYF; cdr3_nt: TGTGCCAGCAGCCCTGGCCGAGGACAGGGACAAGAGACCCAGTACTTC
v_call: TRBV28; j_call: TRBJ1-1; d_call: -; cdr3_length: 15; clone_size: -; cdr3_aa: CASTSERGGNTEAFF; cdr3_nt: TGTGCCAGCACGTCCGAGCGGGGGGGGAACACTGAAGCTTTCTTT
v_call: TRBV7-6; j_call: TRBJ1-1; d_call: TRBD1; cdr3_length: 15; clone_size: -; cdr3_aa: CASSPIDRGWAEAFF; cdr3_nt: TGTGCCAGCAGCCCCATCGACAGGGGGTGGGCTGAAGCTTTCTTT
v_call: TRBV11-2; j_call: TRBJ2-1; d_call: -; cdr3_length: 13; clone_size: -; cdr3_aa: CASSFTGVNEQFF; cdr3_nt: TGTGCCAGCAGCTTTACCGGGGTGAATGAGCAGTTCTTC
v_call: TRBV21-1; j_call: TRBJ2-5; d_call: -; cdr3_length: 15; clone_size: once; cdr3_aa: CASSKEEGRRETQYF; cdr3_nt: TGTGCCAGCAGCAAAGAAGAAGGGAGGAGGGAGACCCAGTACTTC
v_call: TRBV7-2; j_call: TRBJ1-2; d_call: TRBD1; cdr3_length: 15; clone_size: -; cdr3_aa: CASSSGTGGHYGYTF; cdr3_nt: TGTGCCAGCAGCTCCGGGACAGGGGGCCACTATGGCTACACCTTC
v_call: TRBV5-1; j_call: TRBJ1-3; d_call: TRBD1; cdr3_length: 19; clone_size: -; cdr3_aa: CASSDRDRGPKGFGNTIYF; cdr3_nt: TGCGCCAGCTCCGACCGCGACAGGGGGCCAAAGGGTTTTGGAAACACCATATATTTT
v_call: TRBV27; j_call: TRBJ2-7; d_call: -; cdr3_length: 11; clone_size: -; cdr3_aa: CASSFYGEQYF; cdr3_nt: TGTGCCAGCAGTTTTTACGGCGAGCAGTACTTC
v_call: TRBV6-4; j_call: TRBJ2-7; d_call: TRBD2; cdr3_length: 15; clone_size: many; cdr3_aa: CASSAGTSGSYEQYF; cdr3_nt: TGTGCCAGCAGTGCCGGGACTAGCGGCTCCTACGAGCAGTACTTC
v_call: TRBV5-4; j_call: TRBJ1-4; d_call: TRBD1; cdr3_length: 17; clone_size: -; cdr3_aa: CASSTGTGVFPNEKLFF; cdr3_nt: TGTGCCAGCAGCACGGGGACAGGGGTGTTTCCTAATGAAAAACTGTTTTTT
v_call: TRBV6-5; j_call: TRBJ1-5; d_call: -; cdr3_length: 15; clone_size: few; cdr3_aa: CASSYSRGFGQPQHF; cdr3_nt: TGTGCCAGCAGTTACTCAAGAGGGTTTGGACAGCCCCAGCATTTT
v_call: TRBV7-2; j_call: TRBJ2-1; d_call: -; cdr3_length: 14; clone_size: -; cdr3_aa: CASSLAGALDEQFF; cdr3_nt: TGTGCCAGCAGCTTAGCAGGGGCCCTAGATGAGCAGTTCTTC
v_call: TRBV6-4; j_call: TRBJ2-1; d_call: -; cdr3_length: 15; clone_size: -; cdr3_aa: CASGYPGGGHNEQFF; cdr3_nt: TGTGCCAGCGGTTACCCTGGGGGAGGCCACAATGAGCAGTTCTTC
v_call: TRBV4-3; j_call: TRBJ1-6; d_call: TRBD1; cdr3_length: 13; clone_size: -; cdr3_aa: CASSQVSGGTLHF; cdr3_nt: TGCGCCAGCAGCCAAGTGTCAGGGGGCACCCTCCACTTT
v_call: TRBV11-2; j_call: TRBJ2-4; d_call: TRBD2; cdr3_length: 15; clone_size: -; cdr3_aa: CASSLGTRGENIQYF; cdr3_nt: TGTGCCAGCAGCTTAGGCACCCGGGGGGAAAACATTCAGTACTTC
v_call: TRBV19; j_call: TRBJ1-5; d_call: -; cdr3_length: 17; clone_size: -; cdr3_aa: CASSIATSATANQPQHF; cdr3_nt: TGTGCCAGTAGTATAGCTACGTCGGCGACAGCCAATCAGCCCCAGCATTTT
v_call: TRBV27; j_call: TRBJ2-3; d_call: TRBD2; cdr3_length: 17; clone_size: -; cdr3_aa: CASSRASGRSYADTQYF; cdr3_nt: TGTGCCAGCAGTCGGGCTAGCGGGAGAAGTTATGCAGATACGCAGTATTTT